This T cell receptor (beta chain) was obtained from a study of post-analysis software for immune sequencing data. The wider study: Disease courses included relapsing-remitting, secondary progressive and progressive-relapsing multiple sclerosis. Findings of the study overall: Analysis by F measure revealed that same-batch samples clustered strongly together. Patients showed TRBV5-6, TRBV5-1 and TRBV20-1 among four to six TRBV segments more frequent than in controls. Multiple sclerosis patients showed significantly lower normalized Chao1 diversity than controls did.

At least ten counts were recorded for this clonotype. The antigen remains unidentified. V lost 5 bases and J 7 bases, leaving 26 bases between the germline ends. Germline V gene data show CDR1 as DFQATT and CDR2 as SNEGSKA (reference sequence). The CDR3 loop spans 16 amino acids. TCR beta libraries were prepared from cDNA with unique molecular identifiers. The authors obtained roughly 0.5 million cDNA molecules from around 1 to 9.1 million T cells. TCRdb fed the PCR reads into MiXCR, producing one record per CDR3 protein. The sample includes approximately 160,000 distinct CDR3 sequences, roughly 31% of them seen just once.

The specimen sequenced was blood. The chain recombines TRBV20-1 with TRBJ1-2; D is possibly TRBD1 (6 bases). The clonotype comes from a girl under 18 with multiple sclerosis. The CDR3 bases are TGCAGTGCTGGGGCCCCTGCTCAACAGGGCTCAGGTGGCTACACCTTC. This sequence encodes CSAGAPAQQGSGGYTF.